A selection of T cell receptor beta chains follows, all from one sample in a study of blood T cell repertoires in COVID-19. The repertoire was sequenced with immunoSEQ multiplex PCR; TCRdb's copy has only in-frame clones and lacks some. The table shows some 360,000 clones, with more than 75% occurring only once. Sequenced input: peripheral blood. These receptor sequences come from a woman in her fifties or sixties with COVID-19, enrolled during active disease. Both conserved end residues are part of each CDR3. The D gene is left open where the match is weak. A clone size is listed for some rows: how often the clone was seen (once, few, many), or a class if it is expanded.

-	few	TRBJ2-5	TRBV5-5	CASSLVRTRETQYF	TGTGCCAGCAGCTTGGTTCGAACTCGGGAGACCCAGTACTTC
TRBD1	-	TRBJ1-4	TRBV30	CAWSIAGGGNEKLFF	TGTGCCTGGAGTATCGCAGGGGGAGGAAATGAAAAACTGTTTTTT
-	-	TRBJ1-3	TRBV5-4	CASSPLGEARSGNTIYF	TGTGCCAGCAGCCCACTAGGGGAGGCCCGCTCTGGAAACACCATATATTTT
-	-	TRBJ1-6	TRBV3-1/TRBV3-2	CASSPGFSSYNSPLHF	TGTGCCAGCAGCCCCGGTTTTAGCTCCTATAATTCACCCCTCCACTTT
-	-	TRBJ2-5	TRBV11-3	CASSLGQVGQETQYF	TGTGCCAGCAGCTTAGGGCAGGTCGGCCAAGAGACCCAGTACTTC
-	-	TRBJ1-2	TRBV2	CASSLQTTYGYTF	TGTGCCAGCAGCCTACAGACTACCTATGGCTACACCTTC
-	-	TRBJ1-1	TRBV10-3	CAIKANTEAFF	TGTGCCATCAAAGCCAACACTGAAGCTTTCTTT
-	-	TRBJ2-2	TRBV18	CASSPRADKNTGELFF	TGTGCCAGCTCACCACGAGCGGATAAGAACACCGGGGAGCTGTTTTTT
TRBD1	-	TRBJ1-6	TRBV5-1	CASSLAWDRDPRQPLHF	TGCGCCAGCAGCTTGGCCTGGGACAGGGACCCTCGACAACCCCTCCACTTT
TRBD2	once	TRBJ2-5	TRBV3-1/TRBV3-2	CASSPGTSGADPFWETQYF	TGTGCCAGCAGCCCAGGGACTAGCGGGGCCGATCCGTTTTGGGAGACCCAGTACTTC
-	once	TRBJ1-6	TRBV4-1	CASSQDTLYETGDNSPLHF	TGCGCCAGCAGCCAAGACACTTTGTACGAGACAGGTGATAATTCACCCCTCCACTTT
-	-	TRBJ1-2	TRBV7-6	CASSLGGGSSNYGYTF	TGTGCCAGCAGCTTAGGGGGCGGCAGTTCTAACTATGGCTACACCTTC
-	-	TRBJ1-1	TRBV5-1	CASSSQGFMNTEAFF	TGCGCCAGCAGCTCGCAGGGTTTCATGAACACTGAAGCTTTCTTT
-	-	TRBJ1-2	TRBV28	CASRLAPEGYTF	TGTGCCAGCAGGCTTGCCCCCGAGGGCTACACCTTC
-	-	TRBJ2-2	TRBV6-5	CASSQTMNTGELFF	TGTGCCAGCAGTCAAACAATGAACACCGGGGAGCTGTTTTTT
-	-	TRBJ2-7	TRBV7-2	CASSVPPGGSPLYEQYF	TGTGCCAGCAGCGTCCCTCCGGGGGGCAGTCCCCTCTACGAGCAGTACTTC
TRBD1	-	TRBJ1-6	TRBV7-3	CASSSTGGASPLHF	TGTGCCAGCAGCTCTACAGGGGGGGCTTCACCCCTCCACTTT
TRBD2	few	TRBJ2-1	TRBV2	CAILAGGPLNEQFF	TGTGCCATCCTAGCGGGGGGGCCCCTAAATGAGCAGTTCTTC
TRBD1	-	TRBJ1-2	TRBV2	CASSVKGAQYGYTF	TGTGCCAGCAGTGTAAAGGGGGCTCAATATGGCTACACCTTC
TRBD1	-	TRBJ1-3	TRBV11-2	CASSLLPGGFRSGNTIYF	TGTGCCAGCAGCCTTCTCCCAGGGGGCTTCAGGTCTGGAAACACCATATATTTT
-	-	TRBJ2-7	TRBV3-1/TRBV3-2	CASSVVNYEQYF	TGTGCCAGCAGCGTAGTTAACTACGAGCAGTACTTC
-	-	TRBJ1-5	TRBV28	CASSPTEVYNQPQHF	TGTGCCAGCAGTCCGACAGAGGTCTACAATCAGCCCCAGCATTTT
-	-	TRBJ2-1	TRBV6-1	CASSDYDPLLDNEQFF	TGTGCCAGCAGTGACTATGATCCACTCCTAGACAATGAGCAGTTCTTC
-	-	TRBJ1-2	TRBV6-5	CASSYPSLGGHYGYTF	TGTGCCAGCAGTTACCCGTCGTTGGGGGGTCACTATGGCTACACCTTC
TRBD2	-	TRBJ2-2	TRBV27	CASSLSPSGGEVNTGELFF	TGTGCCAGCAGTTTAAGTCCGAGCGGGGGAGAAGTGAACACCGGGGAGCTGTTTTTT
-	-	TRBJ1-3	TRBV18	CASSSTDSGNTIYF	TGTGCCAGCTCGTCGACAGACTCTGGAAACACCATATATTTT
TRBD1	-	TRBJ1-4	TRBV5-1	CASSFGQGNEKLFF	TGCGCCAGCAGTTTTGGACAGGGGAATGAAAAACTGTTTTTT
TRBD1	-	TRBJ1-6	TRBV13	CASSLRDRGRDNSPLHF	TGTGCCAGCAGCCTCCGAGACAGGGGGCGCGATAATTCACCCCTCCACTTT